Each of the 31 T cell receptor beta chains below was sequenced from the same sample in a study of blood T cell repertoires in COVID-19. Profiled with immunoSEQ multiplex PCR; TCRdb holds only in-frame clones, not every one. The data show 30,000 or so clones, around 92% seen once. Sequenced input: peripheral blood. Every receptor here comes from a human donor in a cohort sampled during active COVID-19.

The V call is TRBV12-5, the J call TRBJ1-1; TRBD1 aligns across 7 bases. The CDR3 is 15 residues long. The ends lost 6 bases at V and 0 bases at J; junction bases unmatched: 7. CDR1 is LGHNT and CDR2 is FRNRAP in the germline V gene. The CDR3 spells CASGRGDSLNTEAFF. In nucleotides, the CDR3 is TGTGCTAGTGGACGAGGGGACAGTTTGAACACTGAAGCTTTCTTT.

V usage is TRBV18 and J usage is TRBJ1-1, with 11 bases identical to TRBD1. Per the germline V gene, CDR1 is KGHSH and CDR2 is LQKENI. Trimming cost V 0 bases and J 3 bases; bases outside gene matches: 6. The CDR3 covers 17 residues. The CDR3 reads CASSPPLRTGGYTEAFF. The CDR3 DNA reads as TGTGCCAGCTCACCACCGCTGCGGACAGGGGGCTACACTGAAGCTTTCTTT. The variable domain in full, completed from reference TRBV18 and TRBJ1-1, reads NAGVMQNPRHLVRRRGQEARLRCSPMKGHSHVYWYRQLPEEGLKFMVYLQKENIIDESGMPKERFSAEFPKEGPSILRIQQVVRGDSAAYFCASSPPLRTGGYTEAFFGQGTRLTVV.

The chain carries TRBV5-1 and TRBJ1-2; maybe TRBD1 (6 bases). Germline V gene data show CDR1 as SGHRS and CDR2 as YFSETQ. Trimming cost V 4 bases and J 6 bases, with 16 bases left between them. The CDR3 length is 14 residues. CDR3 DNA sequence: TGCGCCAGCAGCCCGACGCGACAGGAAGATGGCTACACCTTC. Its translation: CASSPTRQEDGYTF.

The table lists this clone with a few counts. J is TRBJ1-4 and V is TRBV5-6; TRBD1 aligns across 9 bases. J lost 7 bases, V lost 4 bases, and 8 bases had no gene match. Germline CDR1 is SGHDT and CDR2 is YYEEEE. This CDR3 region has 15 residues. The CDR3 region has the DNA TGTGCCAGCAGCACTGGACAGGGGCGAGGTGAAAAACTGTTTTTT. It specifies CASSTGQGRGEKLFF. Full variable domain (remainder filled in from reference TRBV5-6 and TRBJ1-4): DAGVTQSPTHLIKTRGQQVTLRCSPKSGHDTVSWYQQALGQGPQFIFQYYEEEERQRGNFPDRFSGHQFPNYSSELNVNALLLGDSALYLCASSTGQGRGEKLFFGSGTQLSVL.

In the case of this clone: Mismatch with germline at one junction end may stem from a read error. The chain couples TRBV11-2 to TRBJ2-5, with D tentatively TRBD1 (6 bases). The CDR3 consists of 13 residues. Germline V gives CDR1 SGHAT, CDR2 FQNNGV. The CDR3 region is CASSLGGREAQYF. CDR3 sequence (DNA): TGTGCCAGCAGCTTAGGGGGGCGAGAGGCCCAGTACTTC. Supplemented by reference TRBV11-2 and TRBJ2-5, the full variable domain reads EAGVAQSPRYKIIEKRQSVAFWCNPISGHATLYWYQQILGQGPKLLIQFQNNGVVDDSQLPKDRFSAERLKGVDSTLKIQPAKLEDSAVYLCASSLGGREAQYFGPGTRLLVL.

The chain recombines TRBV7-9 with TRBJ2-2; perhaps TRBD1 as D (6 bases). The CDR3 is 16 residues long. V lost 4 bases, J lost 4 bases, and 16 bases lay in between. Germline V gene lookup returns CDR1 SEHNR and CDR2 FQNEAQ (reference sequence). The CDR3, as DNA: TGTGCCAGCAGCTCCACGGATAGGGGGATCACCGGGGAGCTGTTTTTT. Its protein product is CASSSTDRGITGELFF. The full variable domain, in which reference TRBV7-9 and TRBJ2-2 provide the parts outside the CDR3, is DTGVSQNPRHKITKRGQNVTFRCDPISEHNRLYWYRQTLGQGPEFLTYFQNEAQLEKSRLLSDRFSAERPKGSFSTLEIQRTEQGDSAMYLCASSSTDRGITGELFFGEGSRLTVL.

The genes are TRBV6-1 and TRBJ1-2; TRBD1 aligns across 8 bases. CDR3 length equals 14 residues. V was clipped by 1 base and J by 4 bases; unmatched bases: 2. Germline loops: CDR1 MNHNS, CDR2 SASEGT. The CDR3: CASSEEDRVYGYTF. For the CDR3, the DNA is TGTGCCAGCAGTGAAGAGGACAGGGTCTATGGCTACACCTTC.

The DNA for the CDR3 is TGCGCCAGCAGAACGAAGGAGTTGAACACTGAAGCTTTCTTT. This translates into CASRTKELNTEAFF. J is TRBJ1-1 and V is TRBV5-1, with no clear D. Deletions cut 5 bases from V and 0 bases from J, with 11 bases between. Germline values: CDR1 SGHRS, CDR2 YFSETQ. The CDR3 length is 14 residues.

The chain employs TRBV11-3 and TRBJ1-5; no firm D call. CDR1 SGHNT and CDR2 YENEEA come from the germline V gene. This CDR3 region has 17 residues. V lost 3 bases and J lost 2, with 17 bases in between. The CDR3 reads CASSFPRGPRGNQPQHF. CDR3 nucleotides: TGTGCCAGCAGCTTCCCCCGGGGTCCTAGGGGCAATCAGCCCCAGCATTTT.

The rearrangement uses TRBV2 and TRBJ1-4, with TRBD1 matching 7 bases. The CDR3 has 14 residues. Germline V gene lookup returns CDR1 SNHLY and CDR2 FYNNEI. The J segment lost 7 bases and the V segment lost 6 bases, leaving 8 bases of the junction unmatched. The CDR3 here is CASRGRQGFEKLFF. CDR3 nucleotide sequence: TGTGCCAGCAGGGGTAGACAGGGTTTTGAAAAACTGTTTTTT.

V is TRBV20-1 and J is TRBJ2-3; 12 bases align to TRBD2. The CDR3 is 15 residues long. After removal of 3 bases from V and 2 bases from J, the junction contained 3 bases not matched to a gene. Germline CDR1 is DFQATT and CDR2 is SNEGSKA (reference sequence). The CDR3 is CSASRTSGVTDTQYF. DNA for the CDR3: TGCAGTGCTAGTAGGACTAGCGGGGTCACAGATACGCAGTATTTT.

J is TRBJ2-2 and V is TRBV6-6, with D possibly being TRBD2 (6 bases). The CDR3 is 14 residues long. Trimming took 2 bases from V and 7 from J, leaving 11 bases between them. Germline lookup yields CDR1 MNHNY and CDR2 SVGAGI (reference sequence). CDR3 DNA: TGTGCCAGCAGTTACCGGGGGACGGGCGGGGAGCTGTTTTTT. Amino acids: CASSYRGTGGELFF.

The chain uses TRBV7-2 and TRBJ1-6; TRBD1 matches 8 bases. The V segment lost 0 bases and the J segment 9 bases; nucleotides outside the gene matches: 7. The length of the CDR3 is 16 residues. Germline V CDR1 and CDR2: SGHTA, FQGNSA. In DNA form, the CDR3 reads TGTGCCAGCAGCTTAGCGGCAGGGGGCAGTGTTTCACCCCTCCACTTT. Protein sequence: CASSLAAGGSVSPLHF.

This chain uses TRBV11-2 with TRBJ2-5; unclear D gene. From germline, CDR1 is SGHAT and CDR2 FQNNGV. The CDR3 length is 13 residues. V was pared by 5 bases and J by 1 base, with 8 bases between. The CDR3 DNA reads TGTGCCAGCAGCGTTAGCTTCCAAGAGACCCAGTACTTC. Its translation is CASSVSFQETQYF. Variable domain in full (rest from reference TRBV11-2 and TRBJ2-5): EAGVAQSPRYKIIEKRQSVAFWCNPISGHATLYWYQQILGQGPKLLIQFQNNGVVDDSQLPKDRFSAERLKGVDSTLKIQPAKLEDSAVYLCASSVSFQETQYFGPGTRLLVL.

Here the CDR3 DNA reads TGTGCCAGCAGCTTAGGGACAGGAAACACCATATATTTT. Amino acids: CASSLGTGNTIYF. The chain uses TRBV7-9 and TRBJ1-3; the D gene is possibly TRBD1 (5 bases). The CDR3 loop spans 13 amino acids. V was shortened by 1 base and J by 4 bases, with 5 bases between the two germline ends. Germline assignment: CDR1 SEHNR and CDR2 FQNEAQ (reference sequence).

DNA for the CDR3: TGTGCCAGCAGCCACTGGTCGGATCAGCCCCAGCATTTT. This sequence encodes CASSHWSDQPQHF. This chain uses TRBV3-1 (or the pseudogene TRBV3-2) with TRBJ1-5; no definite D call. Germline loops: CDR1 LGHDT, CDR2 YNNKEL (reference sequence). This CDR3 spans 13 amino acids. Trimming removed 3 bases from V and 5 bases from J, with 8 bases in between.

The chain employs TRBV24-1 and TRBJ2-2; 12 bases match TRBD1. The CDR3 is 18 amino acids. Trimming removed 5 bases from V and 4 bases from J; junction bases left unmatched: 10. Per the germline V gene, CDR1 is KGHDR and CDR2 is SFDVKD. The DNA for the CDR3 is TGTGCCACCAGTGTCGCCCCCGGGACAGGGGGCGTCACCGGGGAGCTGTTTTTT. As protein: CATSVAPGTGGVTGELFF.

The chain recombines TRBV29-1 with TRBJ1-1; D perhaps matches TRBD1 (5 bases). Trimming took 6 bases from V and 5 from J, leaving 13 bases between them. Germline V gene sequence: CDR1 SQVTM, CDR2 ANQGSEA. The CDR3 spans 12 residues. The DNA of the CDR3 is TGCAGCGTAAACCAGGGAAGTACTGAAGCTTTCTTT. It yields the protein CSVNQGSTEAFF.

The J gene is TRBJ2-7, the V gene TRBV25-1; D gene uncertain. There are 14 residues in the CDR3. Per the germline V gene, CDR1 is MGHDK and CDR2 is SYGVNS. Trimming took 2 bases from V and 2 from J, leaving 10 bases between them. Here the CDR3 DNA reads TGTGCCAGCAGTGAAGCCTTTGCGCCCTACGAGCAGTACTTC. Its protein is CASSEAFAPYEQYF.

The V call is TRBV5-1, the J call TRBJ2-2; TRBD2 matches 7 bases. The length of the CDR3 is 15 residues. Trimming removed 4 bases from V and 5 bases from J; junction bases left unmatched: 8. Germline CDR1 SGHRS, CDR2 YFSETQ. In DNA form, the CDR3 reads TGCGCCAGCAGCAACGGGAGGTACGGAACCGGGGAGCTGTTTTTT. Translating gives CASSNGRYGTGELFF. The complete variable domain, with remaining parts taken from reference TRBV5-1 and TRBJ2-2, reads KAGVTQTPRYLIKTRGQQVTLSCSPISGHRSVSWYQQTPGQGLQFLFEYFSETQRNKGNFPGRFSGRQFSNSRSEMNVSTLELGDSALYLCASSNGRYGTGELFFGEGSRLTVL.

This clone was seen just once. This chain uses TRBV9 with TRBJ2-3, with D perhaps matching TRBD2 (6 bases). Germline assignment: CDR1 SGDLS and CDR2 YYNGEE. Between the trimmed V and J ends, which lost 6 bases and 7 bases, there was a span of 21 bases. The CDR3 has 15 residues. CDR3 loop: CASTVGDIGRNTQYF. The CDR3 DNA reads TGTGCCAGCACCGTCGGAGACATTGGGAGGAATACGCAGTATTTT.

In this sample, this clone turned up a few times. The CDR3: CAWPRGQQYGYTF. CDR3 bases: TGTGCCTGGCCGCGGGGACAGCAATATGGCTACACCTTC. The V gene is TRBV30, the J gene TRBJ1-2; 7 positions agree with TRBD1. The V segment lost 5 bases and the J segment 5 bases; nucleotides outside the gene matches: 8. CDR1 is GTSNPN, CDR2 SVGIG, per germline (reference sequence). This CDR3 spans 13 amino acids.

The CDR3 region has the DNA TGTGCCAGCAGTCCTTCCTTCAATCAGCCCCAGCATTTT. As protein: CASSPSFNQPQHF. The rearrangement uses TRBV6-5 and TRBJ1-5; D unclear. Between the trimmed V and J ends, which lost 5 bases and 3 bases, there was a span of 8 bases. In germline, CDR1 is MNHEY, CDR2 SVGAGI. CDR3 length: 13 residues.

The chain uses TRBV20-1 and TRBJ1-3, with TRBD1 identical over 7 bases. J was trimmed by 2 bases and V by 3 bases; bases with no gene match: 7. Germline V gene lookup returns CDR1 DFQATT and CDR2 SNEGSKA (reference sequence). The CDR3 extends over 15 amino acids. The CDR3 nucleotides read TGCAGTGCTAGTACGCCGACAGGGACTGGAAACACCATATATTTT. This gives the protein CSASTPTGTGNTIYF.

The rearrangement uses TRBV2 and TRBJ1-1; D gene unclear. The CDR3 is made up of 14 amino acids. V shed 9 bases and J shed 0 bases, with 14 bases lying between them. Germline CDR1 reads SNHLY; CDR2 reads FYNNEI. The CDR3 DNA reads as TGTGCCAGAATCGGGTCTCCACTGAACACTGAAGCTTTCTTT. It translates to CARIGSPLNTEAFF. Full variable domain (outside the CDR3, taken from reference TRBV2 and TRBJ1-1): EPEVTQTPSHQVTQMGQEVILRCVPISNHLYFYWYRQILGQKVEFLVSFYNNEISEKSEIFDDQFSVERPDGSNFTLKIRSTKLEDSAMYFCARIGSPLNTEAFFGQGTRLTVV.

The rearrangement joins TRBV6-1 to TRBJ1-5; D call uncertain. Germline lookup yields CDR1 MNHNS and CDR2 SASEGT. This CDR3 is built from 15 residues. The ends were cut back, 2 bases at V and 4 bases at J, with 12 bases in the middle. The CDR3 nucleotides are TGTGCCAGCAGTGAACGGGAGTGGCAGAATCAGCCCCAGCATTTT. Translation gives CASSEREWQNQPQHF.

The rearrangement uses TRBV28 and TRBJ1-1, with unresolved D. The V and J ends lost 7 bases and 0 bases respectively, with 9 bases between them. Per germline, CDR1 MDHEN and CDR2 SYDVKM. The CDR3 length is 13 residues. CDR3 bases: TGTGCCAGCAAGTGGGCAGTGAACACTGAAGCTTTCTTT. The encoded protein is CASKWAVNTEAFF. Based on the CDR3 plus reference TRBV28 and TRBJ1-1, the full variable domain is DVKVTQSSRYLVKRTGEKVFLECVQDMDHENMFWYRQDPGLGLRLIYFSYDVKMKEKGDIPEGYSVSREKKERFSLILESASTNQTSMYLCASKWAVNTEAFFGQGTRLTVV.

The chain is built from TRBV6-5 and TRBJ2-1, with 7 nucleotides matching TRBD2. J gave up 1 base and V 5 bases, and 2 bases lay outside the gene matches. Germline CDR1 and CDR2: MNHEY and SVGAGI. This CDR3 spans 14 amino acids. The CDR3 region is CASSRDYSYNEQFF. The CDR3 coding sequence is TGTGCCAGCAGTCGGGACTATTCCTACAATGAGCAGTTCTTC.

The chain employs TRBV5-6 and TRBJ2-5; D possibly corresponds to TRBD2 (7 bases). The CDR3 length is 15 residues. V lost 3 bases to trimming and J lost 5 bases, with 17 bases between them. CDR1 is SGHDT, CDR2 YYEEEE, per germline. The CDR3 sequence: CASSSKGGAHETQYF. CDR3 coding DNA: TGTGCCAGCAGCTCTAAAGGGGGGGCCCACGAGACCCAGTACTTC. Full variable domain (remainder filled in from reference TRBV5-6 and TRBJ2-5): DAGVTQSPTHLIKTRGQQVTLRCSPKSGHDTVSWYQQALGQGPQFIFQYYEEEERQRGNFPDRFSGHQFPNYSSELNVNALLLGDSALYLCASSSKGGAHETQYFGPGTRLLVL.

The J gene is TRBJ2-1, the V gene TRBV2; 9 nucleotides align to TRBD1. Germline loops: CDR1 SNHLY, CDR2 FYNNEI. The junction had 6 bases not matched to a gene; V was cut back by 3 bases and J by 6 bases. The CDR3 sequence is 15 residues long. CDR3 sequence (DNA): TGTGCCAGCAGTGAGGGTGGACAGGGGTTCAATGAGCAGTTCTTC. This sequence encodes CASSEGGQGFNEQFF.

This rearrangement joins TRBV4-2 to TRBJ1-6; possibly TRBD1 for D (6 bases). V lost 1 base to trimming and J lost 10 bases, with 14 bases between them. Germline V gene data show CDR1 as LGHNA and CDR2 as YNFKEQ. The CDR3 sequence is 15 residues long. The CDR3 DNA reads as TGTGCCAGCAGCCAAGCCGGGGGGCAAGGCTCACCCCTCCACTTT. Protein: CASSQAGGQGSPLHF.